This T cell receptor (beta chain) was profiled in a study of PD-1 blockade in classical Hodgkin lymphoma. Notes on the study in general: Patients newly diagnosed and complete responders had comparable baseline diversity. Reported baseline diversity: healthy donors highest, relapsed/refractory patients lowest.

The germline V gene has CDR1 MDHEN and CDR2 SYDVKM. This CDR3 comprises 15 residues. Trimming cost V 2 bases and J 3 bases; bases outside gene matches: 5. On this clone itself: Its target is unknown.

TCRdb's table, derived via immunoSEQ multiplex PCR, lists solely in-frame clones and lacks some. The repertoire includes tens of thousands of clones, 71% of them detected once, and 3% to 3.5% sits in the top ten. All patients experienced relapse after autologous stem cell transplantation, and brentuximab vedotin exposure was variable. The TCR originated in a human donor with classical Hodgkin lymphoma. V gene TRBV28 combines with J gene TRBJ1-1; 8 bases agree with TRBD1. This sample comprised peripheral blood mononuclear cells (PBMCs), obtained before the second cycle of nivolumab. The CDR3 loop reads CASSLGTGGYTEAFF. Written as DNA, the CDR3 is TGTGCCAGCAGTTTAGGGACAGGAGGGTACACTGAAGCTTTCTTT.